The 15 T cell receptor beta chains reported below all come from one sample, sequenced in a study of blood T cell repertoires in COVID-19 (dated by TCRdb to the early 2020s). Library preparation used the immunoSEQ multiplex PCR assay. This is the immuneACCESS table as TCRdb keeps it, with only in-frame sequences that have V and J called. A part of the clones is gone; compared with another copy, unresolved V genes explain less than half, and the rest is unexplained. The sample table holds approximately 400,000 clones, of which over 65% were seen once. The ten most abundant clones make up under 1.2% of the sample. The material sequenced was peripheral blood. All receptors derive from a human donor with acute or convalescent COVID-19. The donor label of this sample is uncertain.

The chain recombines TRBV13 with TRBJ1-1; TRBD1 agrees at 8 bases. Per germline, CDR1 PRHDT and CDR2 FYEKMQ (reference sequence). The CDR3 has 14 residues. J gave up 6 bases and V 6 bases, and 9 bases lay outside the gene matches. CDR3 DNA: TGTGCCAGCAGTCGAGCAGGGGGCAAGGCTGAAGCTTTCTTT. Translating it yields CASSRAGGKAEAFF.

This clone has just one count. This chain links TRBV6-1 with TRBJ2-1; 8 bases agree with TRBD2. J gave up 2 bases and V 0 bases, and 0 bases lay outside the gene matches. Germline V gene lookup returns CDR1 MNHNS and CDR2 SASEGT. CDR3 size: 15 residues. The CDR3 coding sequence is TGTGCCAGCAGTGAAGCAGCGGGAGCCTACAATGAGCAGTTCTTC. Translating it yields CASSEAAGAYNEQFF.

CDR3: CASSKAEREGRGTDTQYF. CDR3 nucleotide sequence: TGTGCCAGCAGCAAAGCGGAGCGGGAGGGCCGTGGCACAGATACGCAGTATTTT. This sequence joins TRBV21-1 and TRBJ2-3; the tabulated D call, TRBD2, remains unverified against the DNA. TRBV21-1 has pseudogene status. The CDR3 is 18 residues long.

This sequence joins TRBV14 and TRBJ1-6, with D perhaps TRBD1 (6 bases). Germline V gene lookup returns CDR1 SGHDN and CDR2 FVKESK. V lost 0 bases to trimming and J lost 10 bases, with 13 bases between them. The CDR3 is 15 amino acids. The CDR3 sequence is CASSQDPRGGSPLHF. The DNA for the CDR3 is TGTGCCAGCAGCCAAGATCCCAGGGGTGGGTCACCCCTCCACTTT.

This chain connects TRBV19 to TRBJ1-1; D is unclear. The CDR3 runs 13 residues. Germline V gene data show CDR1 as LNHDA and CDR2 as SQIVND (reference sequence). Trimming stripped 5 bases from V and 8 bases from J, with 15 bases between. The CDR3 sequence is CASSWSKREEAFF. CDR3 DNA: TGTGCCAGTAGTTGGAGTAAGAGGGAGGAAGCTTTCTTT.

This chain connects TRBV12-3 or TRBV12-4 to TRBJ1-6; D is possibly TRBD1 (6 bases). This CDR3 contains 13 residues. Trimming took off 1 base at V and 10 bases at J, with 8 bases between the two ends. DNA of the CDR3: TGTGCCAGCAGTTTAGATCAGGGGTCACCCCTCCACTTT. Translated: CASSLDQGSPLHF.

J is TRBJ2-1 and V is TRBV24-1; 7 bases map to TRBD2. CDR1 and CDR2 from the germline V gene are KGHDR and SFDVKD. This CDR3 contains 15 residues. J lost 4 bases, V lost 3 bases, and 5 bases had no gene match. This CDR3 is CATSDDSGSYNEQFF. For the CDR3, the DNA is TGTGCCACCAGTGATGATAGCGGGTCTTACAATGAGCAGTTCTTC.

The chain combines TRBV4-1 with TRBJ1-2, with 8 bases fitting TRBD1. The trim removed 1 base at V and 0 bases at J, leaving 4 bases unmatched. The length of the CDR3 is 16 residues. Germline assignment: CDR1 MGHRA and CDR2 YSYEKL. DNA for the CDR3: TGCGCCAGCAGCCAAGGTTCAGGGGGCTCTAACTATGGCTACACCTTC. Amino acids: CASSQGSGGSNYGYTF.

A few counts support this clone. The J gene is TRBJ1-1, the V gene TRBV7-8, with D perhaps TRBD1 (6 bases). The CDR3 is made up of 18 amino acids. V dropped 3 bases and J dropped 4 bases, with 24 bases sitting between them. Looked up from germline, CDR1 is SGHVS and CDR2 is FQNEAQ. This chain's CDR3 is CASSLLNPVAYRVTEAFF. In DNA form, the CDR3 reads TGTGCCAGCAGCTTGTTAAACCCGGTCGCGTACAGGGTCACTGAAGCTTTCTTT.

As concerns this clone: Other DNA sequences from this sample encode an identical CDR3 as well. The chain recombines TRBV5-1 with TRBJ2-7; TRBD2 might be the D (5 bases). This CDR3 has 13 amino acids. Per the germline V gene, CDR1 is SGHRS and CDR2 is YFSETQ. V lost 0 bases and J 2 bases, leaving 6 bases between the germline ends. The CDR3 loop reads CASSLAGTYEQYF. CDR3 DNA: TGCGCCAGCAGCTTGGCGGGAACCTACGAGCAGTACTTC.

This chain connects TRBV5-5 to TRBJ1-4; 8 nucleotides agree with TRBD1. CDR1 is SGHKS and CDR2 is YYEKEE in the germline V gene (reference sequence). V dropped 4 bases and J dropped 5; count of bases not matched to a gene: 7. This CDR3 has 15 residues. This CDR3 is CASSVARQGNEKLFF. CDR3 coding DNA: TGTGCCAGCAGCGTGGCAAGACAGGGGAATGAAAAACTGTTTTTT.

The rearrangement joins TRBV7-2 to TRBJ2-1; no firm D call. The CDR3 has 13 residues. V lost 6 bases to trimming and J lost 3 bases, with 9 bases between them. Germline CDR1 is SGHTA and CDR2 is FQGNSA. The CDR3 spells CASSWQRYNEQFF. In nucleotides, the CDR3 is TGTGCCAGCAGTTGGCAGCGCTACAATGAGCAGTTCTTC.

The chain links TRBV6-1 to TRBJ1-6, with a tentative D call TRBD1 (5 bases). The V gene lost 2 bases and the J gene lost 0 bases, with 14 bases spanning the gap. The CDR3 has 18 amino acids. Per germline, CDR1 MNHNS and CDR2 SASEGT. The CDR3 region is CASSEYPGMNSYNSPLHF. The CDR3 nucleotides read TGTGCCAGCAGTGAATACCCAGGGATGAACTCCTATAATTCACCCCTCCACTTT.

This chain links TRBV6-6 with TRBJ2-6, with D maybe TRBD2 (5 bases). This CDR3 is 15 amino acids long. Looked up from germline, CDR1 is MNHNY and CDR2 is SVGAGI (reference sequence). Trimming removed 6 bases at V and 4 bases at J, with 13 bases between. The CDR3 DNA reads TGTGCCAGCAGGAGGGAAGTTACCGGGGCCAACGTCCTGACTTTC. Its protein product is CASRREVTGANVLTF.

This chain links TRBV7-6 with TRBJ2-5; TRBD2 matches 14 bases. V shed 1 base, J shed 7 bases, and the junction held 5 bases outside the gene matches. Germline CDR1 is SGHVS and CDR2 is FNYEAQ. The CDR3 consists of 16 residues. The CDR3 here is CASSLGTSGGTVTQYF. CDR3 DNA sequence: TGTGCCAGCAGCTTAGGGACTAGCGGGGGGACGGTGACCCAGTACTTC.